Presented here are 20 T cell receptor beta chains from one specimen sequenced in a study of graft-versus-host responses after intestinal transplantation. Sequencing was performed with immunoSEQ multiplex PCR; in TCRdb, only in-frame clones are kept and a portion is missing. The table records 15,000 to 20,000 clones, about 80% of them present only once. Graft specimens yielded both intraepithelial and lamina propria lymphocytes. The source material was ileum tissue, sampled 17 days after transplant. Every receptor here comes from a human patient who received an intestinal transplant, so some T cells may come from the graft donor.

The genes are TRBV7-2 and TRBJ2-7; 10 nucleotides align to TRBD2. Germline V gives CDR1 SGHTA, CDR2 FQGNSA. V lost 2 bases to trimming and J lost 6 bases; unmatched junction nucleotides: 7. The CDR3 extends over 15 amino acids. The DNA for the CDR3 is TGTGCCAGCAGCTTAAATCAGCGGGAGGGCAGCGAGCAGTACTTC. Its protein product is CASSLNQREGSEQYF.

V and J are TRBV13 and TRBJ2-7; 12 nucleotides match TRBD2. Germline V CDR1 and CDR2: PRHDT, FYEKMQ (reference sequence). V was clipped by 5 bases and J by 2 bases; unmatched bases: 7. The CDR3 is made up of 16 amino acids. The CDR3 is CASSIRTSGTTYEQYF. The CDR3 region has the DNA TGTGCCAGCAGCATACGGACTAGCGGGACAACCTACGAGCAGTACTTC.

CDR3 in amino acids: CATLGASNTGELFF. In DNA form, the CDR3 reads TGTGCCACCCTGGGGGCCTCGAACACCGGGGAGCTGTTTTTT. The chain couples TRBV2 to TRBJ2-2; possible D gene TRBD1, 6 bases. Germline loops: CDR1 SNHLY, CDR2 FYNNEI. Trimming cost V 10 bases and J 0 bases, with 12 bases left between them. CDR3 length: 14 residues.

J is TRBJ2-1 and V is TRBV29-1; D is possibly TRBD1 (5 bases). V shed 4 bases and J shed 9 bases, with 13 bases lying between them. Per germline, CDR1 SQVTM and CDR2 ANQGSEA. The CDR3 covers 12 residues. The CDR3 DNA follows: TGCAGCGTTGTAAGACAGAACCGTGAGCAGTTCTTC. Protein: CSVVRQNREQFF.

DNA for the CDR3: TGTGCCAGCAGCTTTAGGGACACCTTCCAAGAGACCCAGTACTTC. It encodes CASSFRDTFQETQYF. The rearrangement joins TRBV11-1 to TRBJ2-5; possibly TRBD1 for D (6 bases). The CDR3 is made up of 15 amino acids. Trimming took off 3 bases at V and 1 base at J, with 12 bases between the two ends. The V gene's germline CDR1 is SGHAT and CDR2 FQDESV (reference sequence).

The chain couples TRBV4-3 to TRBJ2-5; possible D gene TRBD2, 6 bases. Per germline, CDR1 LGHNA and CDR2 YSLEER. V lost 0 bases and J lost 2, with 16 bases in between. CDR3 size: 17 residues. The CDR3 sequence is CASSQDSVSGVQETQYF. CDR3 in DNA: TGCGCCAGCAGCCAAGATAGTGTTAGCGGTGTACAAGAGACCCAGTACTTC.

This chain links TRBV6-6 with TRBJ2-2, with 11 bases that match TRBD1. The J segment lost 5 bases and the V segment lost 5 bases, leaving 7 bases of the junction unmatched. This CDR3 contains 16 residues. Germline V gene lookup returns CDR1 MNHNY and CDR2 SVGAGI (reference sequence). CDR3 loop: CASSMDRGRDTGELFF. The CDR3 DNA is TGTGCCAGCAGTATGGACAGGGGGCGCGATACCGGGGAGCTGTTTTTT.

The chain couples TRBV2 to TRBJ2-7; 7 nucleotides line up with TRBD2. Germline-derived CDR1 and CDR2 are SNHLY and FYNNEI. V lost 3 bases, J lost 2 bases, and 4 bases stayed unmatched. CDR3 length: 14 amino acids. CDR3 residues: CASSDSSGPYEQYF. CDR3 DNA sequence: TGTGCCAGCAGTGACTCTAGCGGACCCTACGAGCAGTACTTC. Full variable domain (outside the CDR3, taken from reference TRBV2 and TRBJ2-7): EPEVTQTPSHQVTQMGQEVILRCVPISNHLYFYWYRQILGQKVEFLVSFYNNEISEKSEIFDDQFSVERPDGSNFTLKIRSTKLEDSAMYFCASSDSSGPYEQYFGPGTRLTVT.

The gene calls are TRBV27 and TRBJ2-5; D may be TRBD2 (6 bases). CDR1 and CDR2 from the germline V gene are MNHEY and SMNVEV (reference sequence). The CDR3 loop spans 18 amino acids. Trimming stripped 6 bases from V and 2 bases from J, with 25 bases between. The CDR3 nucleotides are TGTGCCAGCAGCCCAGCACTGCGGTATAGCGGAGGACAAGAGACCCAGTACTTC. Translating gives CASSPALRYSGGQETQYF.

The genes are TRBV28 and TRBJ2-1; TRBD1 agrees at 7 bases. J gave up 11 bases and V 2 bases, and 6 bases lay outside the gene matches. The CDR3 has 13 amino acids. Germline assignment: CDR1 MDHEN and CDR2 SYDVKM. For the CDR3, the DNA is TGTGCCAGCAGTTTACATATACAGGGGCAGCAGTTCTTC. Amino acid sequence: CASSLHIQGQQFF.

The chain links TRBV7-9 to TRBJ2-1; D might be TRBD1 (6 bases). V shed 5 bases and J shed 6 bases, with 20 bases lying between them. Germline lookup yields CDR1 SEHNR and CDR2 FQNEAQ (reference sequence). CDR3 length: 16 residues. The CDR3 loop is CASSNTGQKTCNEQFF. Written as DNA, the CDR3 is TGTGCCAGCAGCAATACCGGACAGAAAACGTGCAATGAGCAGTTCTTC.

The V gene is TRBV5-1, the J gene TRBJ2-1; the D gene is possibly TRBD2 (5 bases). The V end lost 5 bases, the J end lost 3 bases, and 18 bases lay between the germline ends. The CDR3 spans 16 residues. Germline V gene lookup returns CDR1 SGHRS and CDR2 YFSETQ. CDR3 protein: CASSPRPGEHYNEQFF. As DNA, the CDR3 is TGCGCCAGCAGTCCGCGACCCGGGGAACACTACAATGAGCAGTTCTTC.

The V gene is TRBV6-5, the J gene TRBJ1-2, with 8 bases lining up with TRBD1. Trimming took 5 bases from V and 3 from J; bases not matched to a gene: 8. Germline V gives CDR1 MNHEY, CDR2 SVGAGI. CDR3 length: 15 residues. CDR3 in DNA: TGTGCCAGCAGTCCCCGACAGGGGACCTACTATGGCTACACCTTC. Translating it yields CASSPRQGTYYGYTF.

The rearrangement links TRBV19 to TRBJ1-5; no firm D call. Trimming left V 7 bases short and J 0 bases short, with 10 bases between. CDR3 size: 14 residues. In germline, CDR1 is LNHDA, CDR2 SQIVND (reference sequence). The CDR3: CASNRVSSNQPQHF. The CDR3 DNA sequence: TGTGCCAGTAATAGGGTTTCTAGCAATCAGCCCCAGCATTTT.

The rearrangement uses TRBV5-4 and TRBJ1-2; 11 nucleotides align to TRBD1. The CDR3 runs 15 residues. J lost 7 bases, V lost 2 bases, and 7 bases had no gene match. Germline CDR1 reads SGHNT; CDR2 reads YYREEE (reference sequence). CDR3 nucleotide sequence: TGTGCCAGCAGCTTATGGACAGGGGGCAAAAGTGGCTACACCTTC. Translating gives CASSLWTGGKSGYTF.

This chain uses TRBV30 with TRBJ1-2, with a tentative D call TRBD1 (5 bases). CDR1 is GTSNPN, CDR2 SVGIG, per germline (reference sequence). The CDR3 is 14 residues long. V shed 1 base and J shed 3 bases, with 12 bases lying between them. The CDR3 DNA reads as TGTGCCTGGAGTGAAGGGGCGTCGGACTATGGCTACACCTTC. Residues: CAWSEGASDYGYTF.

The chain employs TRBV7-9 and TRBJ2-1; D perhaps matches TRBD2 (6 bases). V was clipped by 0 bases and J by 5 bases, with 11 bases between them. Germline lookup yields CDR1 SEHNR and CDR2 FQNEAQ (reference sequence). This CDR3 is built from 15 residues. CDR3 residues: CASSLAMEGNNEQFF. The CDR3 nucleotides read TGTGCCAGCAGCTTAGCGATGGAGGGAAACAATGAGCAGTTCTTC.

V and J are TRBV7-6 and TRBJ2-5; D unresolved. The CDR3 contains 13 residues. V lost 3 bases and J lost 4, with 9 bases in between. Germline CDR1 SGHVS, CDR2 FNYEAQ. CDR3 protein: CASSLHGRETQYF. In DNA, the CDR3 is TGTGCCAGCAGCTTGCATGGCCGAGAGACCCAGTACTTC.

The rearrangement uses TRBV13 and TRBJ2-1; TRBD2 matches at 9 bases. The CDR3 spans 14 residues. The V gene end was trimmed by 2 bases and the J gene end by 9 bases; junction bases not matched to a gene: 5. The germline gives CDR1 PRHDT, CDR2 FYEKMQ (reference sequence). The CDR3 region has the DNA TGTGCCAGCAGCTTAAGGACTAGCGCGGGTGAGCAGTTCTTC. Its protein product is CASSLRTSAGEQFF.

The V call is TRBV19, the J call TRBJ1-4, with a weak D call TRBD1 (5 bases). Germline CDR1 LNHDA, CDR2 SQIVND (reference sequence). The CDR3 is 15 amino acids. The V and J ends lost 2 bases and 6 bases respectively, with 13 bases between them. CDR3 in DNA: TGTGCCAGTAGTATACTGGGGCAGGGCTATGAAAAACTGTTTTTT. It encodes CASSILGQGYEKLFF. The full variable domain, rest sourced from reference TRBV19 and TRBJ1-4, is DGGITQSPKYLFRKEGQNVTLSCEQNLNHDAMYWYRQDPGQGLRLIYYSQIVNDFQKGDIAEGYSVSREKKESFPLTVTSAQKNPTAFYLCASSILGQGYEKLFFGSGTQLSVL.